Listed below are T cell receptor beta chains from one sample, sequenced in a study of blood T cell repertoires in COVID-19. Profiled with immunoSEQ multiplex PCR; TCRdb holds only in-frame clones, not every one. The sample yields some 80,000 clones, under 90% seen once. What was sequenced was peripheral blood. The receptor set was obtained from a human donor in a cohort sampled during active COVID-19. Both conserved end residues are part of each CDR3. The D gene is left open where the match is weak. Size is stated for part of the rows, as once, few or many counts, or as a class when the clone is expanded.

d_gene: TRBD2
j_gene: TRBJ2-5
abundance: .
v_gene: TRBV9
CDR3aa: CASSAEGSGRGETQYF
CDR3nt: TGTGCCAGCAGCGCCGAGGGTAGCGGGAGAGGAGAGACCCAGTACTTC

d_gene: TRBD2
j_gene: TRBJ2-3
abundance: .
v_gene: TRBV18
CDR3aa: CASSLKPPSGSPDTQYF
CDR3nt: TGTGCCAGCTCATTAAAGCCGCCTAGCGGGAGTCCAGATACGCAGTATTTT

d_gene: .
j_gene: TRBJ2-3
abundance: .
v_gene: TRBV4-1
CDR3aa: CASSQASGPGRGDTQYF
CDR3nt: TGCGCCAGCAGCCAAGCTTCGGGACCGGGCAGGGGAGATACGCAGTATTTT

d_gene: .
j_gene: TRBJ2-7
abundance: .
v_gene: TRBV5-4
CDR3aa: CASSLERAHSYEQYF
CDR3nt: TGTGCCAGCAGCTTGGAGAGGGCCCACTCCTACGAGCAGTACTTC

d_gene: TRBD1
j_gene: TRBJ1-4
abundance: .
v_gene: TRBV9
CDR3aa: CASSVTGVGEKLFF
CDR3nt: TGTGCCAGCAGCGTAACAGGGGTTGGAGAAAAACTGTTTTTT

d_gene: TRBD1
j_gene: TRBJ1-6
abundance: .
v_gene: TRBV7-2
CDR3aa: CASSLHPTGVRSPLHF
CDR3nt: TGTGCCAGCAGCTTACATCCAACAGGGGTTCGCTCACCCCTCCACTTT

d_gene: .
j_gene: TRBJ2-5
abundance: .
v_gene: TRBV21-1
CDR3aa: CASEGTSGAEETQYF
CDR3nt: TGTGCCAGCGAGGGGACTAGCGGGGCTGAAGAGACCCAGTACTTC

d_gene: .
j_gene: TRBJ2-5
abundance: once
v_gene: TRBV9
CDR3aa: CASSRDYQETQYF
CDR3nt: TGTGCCAGCAGCCGGGACTACCAAGAGACCCAGTACTTC

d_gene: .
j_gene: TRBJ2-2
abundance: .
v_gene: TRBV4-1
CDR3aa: CASGLAPGELFF
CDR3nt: TGCGCCAGCGGGCTGGCCCCCGGGGAGCTGTTTTTT

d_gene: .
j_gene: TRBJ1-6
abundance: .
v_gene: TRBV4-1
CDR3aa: CASSQGFPREERPLHF
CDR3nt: TGCGCCAGCAGCCAAGGGTTCCCACGGGAGGAAAGGCCCCTCCACTTT

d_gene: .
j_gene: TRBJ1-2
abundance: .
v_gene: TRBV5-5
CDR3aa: CASSHRVANYGYTF
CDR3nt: TGTGCCAGCAGCCACAGGGTAGCTAACTATGGCTACACCTTC

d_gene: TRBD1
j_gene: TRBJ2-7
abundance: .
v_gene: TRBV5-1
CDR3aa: CASSATGTGLGQYF
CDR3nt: TGCGCCAGCAGCGCAACCGGGACAGGGCTAGGGCAGTACTTC

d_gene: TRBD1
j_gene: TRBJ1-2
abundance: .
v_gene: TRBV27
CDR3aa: CASRDRANLNYGYTF
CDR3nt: TGTGCCAGTCGGGACAGGGCCAACTTAAACTATGGCTACACCTTC

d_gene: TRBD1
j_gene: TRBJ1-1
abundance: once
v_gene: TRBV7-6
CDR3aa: CASSRRDRDTEAFF
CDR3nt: TGTGCCAGCAGCCGCCGGGACAGGGACACTGAAGCTTTCTTT

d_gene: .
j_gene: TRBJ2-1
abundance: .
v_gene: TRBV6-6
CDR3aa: CASSAGRSYNEQFF
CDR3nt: TGTGCCAGCAGTGCGGGCAGATCCTACAATGAGCAGTTCTTC

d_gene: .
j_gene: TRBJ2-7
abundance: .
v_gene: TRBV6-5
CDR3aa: CASQKNRDEQYF
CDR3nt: TGTGCCAGCCAAAAAAACAGGGACGAGCAGTACTTC

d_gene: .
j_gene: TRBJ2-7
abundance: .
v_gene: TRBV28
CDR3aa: CASIRGRGRGDEQYF
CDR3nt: TGTGCCAGCATCAGGGGGAGAGGGCGGGGGGACGAGCAGTACTTC

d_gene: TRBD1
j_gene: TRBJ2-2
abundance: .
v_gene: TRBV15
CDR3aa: CATSSTQGSNTGELFF
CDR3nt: TGTGCCACCAGCAGTACACAGGGGTCAAACACCGGGGAGCTGTTTTTT

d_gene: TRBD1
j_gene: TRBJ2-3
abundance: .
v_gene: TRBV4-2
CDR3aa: CASSQELTRGLGTDTQYF
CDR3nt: TGTGCCAGCAGCCAGGAACTTACCAGGGGGCTTGGGACAGATACGCAGTATTTT

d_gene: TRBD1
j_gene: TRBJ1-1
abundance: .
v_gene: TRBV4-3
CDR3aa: CASSQEGLGQGNTEAFF
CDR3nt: TGCGCCAGCAGCCAAGAAGGTTTGGGACAGGGGAACACTGAAGCTTTCTTT

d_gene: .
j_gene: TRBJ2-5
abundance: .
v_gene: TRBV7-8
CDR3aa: CASSFSVPAETQYF
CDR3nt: TGTGCCAGCAGCTTTAGCGTCCCGGCGGAGACCCAGTACTTC

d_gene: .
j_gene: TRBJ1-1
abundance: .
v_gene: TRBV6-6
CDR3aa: CASSPPGGFPRVAEAFF
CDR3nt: TGTGCCAGCAGTCCACCCGGGGGTTTCCCGCGCGTCGCTGAAGCTTTCTTT

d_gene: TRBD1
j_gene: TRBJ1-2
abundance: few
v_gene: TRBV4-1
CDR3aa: CASSQTGNYGYTF
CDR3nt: TGCGCCAGCAGCCAGACAGGGAACTATGGCTACACCTTC

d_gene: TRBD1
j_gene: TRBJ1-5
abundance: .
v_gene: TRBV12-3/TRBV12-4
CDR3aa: CASSSTGGQPQHF
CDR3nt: TGTGCCAGCAGTTCGACAGGGGGTCAGCCCCAGCATTTT

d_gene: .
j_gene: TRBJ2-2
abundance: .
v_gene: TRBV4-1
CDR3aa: CASSQLQGANTGELFF
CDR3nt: TGCGCCAGCAGCCAACTACAGGGTGCGAACACCGGGGAGCTGTTTTTT

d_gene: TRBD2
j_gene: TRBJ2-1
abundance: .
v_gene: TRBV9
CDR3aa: CASSVGLADSYNEQFF
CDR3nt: TGTGCCAGCAGCGTGGGTCTAGCGGACTCCTACAATGAGCAGTTCTTC

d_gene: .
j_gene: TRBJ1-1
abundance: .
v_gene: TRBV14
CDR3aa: CASSQDSLPVMNTEAFF
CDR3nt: TGTGCCAGCAGCCAAGATTCCCTCCCGGTTATGAACACTGAAGCTTTCTTT

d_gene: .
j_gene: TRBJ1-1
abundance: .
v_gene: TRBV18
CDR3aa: CASSPMGGGDTEAFF
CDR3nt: TGTGCCAGCTCACCGATGGGGGGTGGAGACACTGAAGCTTTCTTT

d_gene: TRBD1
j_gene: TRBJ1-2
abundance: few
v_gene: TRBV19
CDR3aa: CASSTRDRGVYGYTF
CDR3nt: TGTGCCAGTAGTACACGGGACAGGGGCGTCTATGGCTACACCTTC

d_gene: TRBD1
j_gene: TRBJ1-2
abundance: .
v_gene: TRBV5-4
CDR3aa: CASSLTQGAGGYTF
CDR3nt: TGTGCCAGCAGTCTTACACAGGGGGCAGGTGGCTACACCTTC

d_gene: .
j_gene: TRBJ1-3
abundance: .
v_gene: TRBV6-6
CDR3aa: CASSYSSQGLGNTIYF
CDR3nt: TGTGCCAGCAGTTACTCATCCCAGGGTTTAGGAAACACCATATATTTT

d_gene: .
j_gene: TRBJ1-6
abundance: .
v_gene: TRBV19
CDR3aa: CASSISGYNSPLHF
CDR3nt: TGTGCCAGTAGTATTTCAGGTTATAATTCACCCCTCCACTTT

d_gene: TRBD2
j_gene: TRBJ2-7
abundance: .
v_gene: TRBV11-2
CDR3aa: CASSLEAGGPYEQYF
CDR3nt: TGTGCCAGCAGCTTAGAAGCGGGGGGGCCTTACGAGCAGTACTTC

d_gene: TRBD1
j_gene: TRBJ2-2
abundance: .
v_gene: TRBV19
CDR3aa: CASSIGQANTGELFF
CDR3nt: TGTGCCAGTAGTATTGGACAGGCGAACACCGGGGAGCTGTTTTTT

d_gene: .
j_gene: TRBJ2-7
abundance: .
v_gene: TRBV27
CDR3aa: CASSIPSRGVGVEQYF
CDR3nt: TGTGCCAGCAGTATACCTTCCAGGGGGGTCGGGGTCGAGCAGTACTTC

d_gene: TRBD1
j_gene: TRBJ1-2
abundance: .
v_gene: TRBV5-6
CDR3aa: CASSFWTGGNINYGYTF
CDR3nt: TGTGCCAGCAGCTTCTGGACAGGGGGGAACATAAACTATGGCTACACCTTC

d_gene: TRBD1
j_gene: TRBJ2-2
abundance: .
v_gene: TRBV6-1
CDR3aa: CASSEFGTGSGRNTGELFF
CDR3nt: TGTGCCAGCAGTGAATTCGGGACAGGGAGTGGGAGGAACACCGGGGAGCTGTTTTTT

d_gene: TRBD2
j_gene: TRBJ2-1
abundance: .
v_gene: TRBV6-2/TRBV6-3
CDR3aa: CASSYIGGAGGQNEQFF
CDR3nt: TGTGCCAGCAGTTACATTGGTGGAGCGGGAGGACAGAATGAGCAGTTCTTC

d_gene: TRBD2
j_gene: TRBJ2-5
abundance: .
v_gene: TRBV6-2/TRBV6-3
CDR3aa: CASSRASSGTWRETQYF
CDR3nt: TGTGCCAGCAGTCGCGCTTCGAGCGGGACTTGGCGTGAGACCCAGTACTTC

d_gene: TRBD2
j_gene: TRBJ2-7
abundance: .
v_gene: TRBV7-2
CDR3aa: CASSLEFSGRGREQYF
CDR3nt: TGTGCCAGCAGCTTAGAGTTTAGCGGGAGGGGTCGCGAGCAGTACTTC

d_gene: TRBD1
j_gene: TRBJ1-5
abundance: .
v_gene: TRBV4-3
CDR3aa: CASSHWTGTDQPQHF
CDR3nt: TGCGCCAGCAGCCACTGGACAGGGACAGATCAGCCCCAGCATTTT

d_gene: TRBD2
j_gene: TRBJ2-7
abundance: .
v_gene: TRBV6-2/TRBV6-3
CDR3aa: CASSSTSGSGYEQYF
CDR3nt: TGTGCCAGCAGTTCTACTAGCGGGAGTGGGTACGAGCAGTACTTC

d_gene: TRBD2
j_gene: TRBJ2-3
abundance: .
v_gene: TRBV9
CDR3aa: CASSVGTSGRDTQYF
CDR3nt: TGTGCCAGCAGCGTAGGAACTAGCGGGAGAGATACGCAGTATTTT

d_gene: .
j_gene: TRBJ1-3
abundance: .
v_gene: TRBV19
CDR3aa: CASIAGARGFNTIYF
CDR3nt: TGTGCCAGTATCGCGGGGGCCAGAGGGTTTAACACCATATATTTT

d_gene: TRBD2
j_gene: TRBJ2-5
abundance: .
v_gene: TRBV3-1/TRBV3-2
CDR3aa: CASSQAPGTSTVQYF
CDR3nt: TGTGCCAGCAGCCAAGCCCCCGGGACTAGTACAGTCCAGTACTTC

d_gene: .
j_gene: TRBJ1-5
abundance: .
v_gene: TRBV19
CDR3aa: CASSIAPSLPQHF
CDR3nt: TGCGCCAGTAGTATAGCCCCCTCTCTGCCCCAGCATTTT

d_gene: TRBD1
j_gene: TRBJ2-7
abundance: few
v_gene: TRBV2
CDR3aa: CASTRTGGSYEQYF
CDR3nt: TGTGCCAGCACGAGGACAGGGGGCTCCTACGAGCAGTACTTC

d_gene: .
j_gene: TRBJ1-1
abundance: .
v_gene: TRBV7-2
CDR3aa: CASRLMNTEAFF
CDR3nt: TGTGCCAGCAGACTCATGAACACTGAAGCTTTCTTT

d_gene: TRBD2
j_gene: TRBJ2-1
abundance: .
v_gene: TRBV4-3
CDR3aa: CASSQDELAGGMNEQFF
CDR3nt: TGCGCCAGCAGCCAAGATGAGCTAGCGGGGGGTATGAATGAGCAGTTCTTC

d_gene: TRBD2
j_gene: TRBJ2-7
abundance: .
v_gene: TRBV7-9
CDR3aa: CASSLGGSGHAYEQYF
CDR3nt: TGTGCCAGCAGCTTAGGAGGTAGCGGGCACGCCTACGAGCAGTACTTC

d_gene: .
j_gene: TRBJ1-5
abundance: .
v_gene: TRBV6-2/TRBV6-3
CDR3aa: CASSYSGRALGQPQHF
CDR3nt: TGTGCCAGCAGTTACTCGGGCAGGGCCTTGGGTCAGCCCCAGCATTTT

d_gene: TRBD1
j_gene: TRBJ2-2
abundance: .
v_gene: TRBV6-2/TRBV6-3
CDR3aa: CASSHWTGQNTGELFF
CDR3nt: TGTGCCAGCAGCCACTGGACAGGGCAGAACACCGGGGAGCTGTTTTTT

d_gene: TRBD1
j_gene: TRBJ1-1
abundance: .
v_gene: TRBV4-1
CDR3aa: CASRDRRNTEAFF
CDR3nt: TGCGCCAGCCGGGACAGAAGGAACACTGAAGCTTTCTTT

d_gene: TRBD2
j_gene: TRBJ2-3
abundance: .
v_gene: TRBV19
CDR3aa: CASSPWGLAGEGDTQYF
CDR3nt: TGTGCCAGTAGCCCCTGGGGACTAGCGGGGGAGGGAGATACGCAGTATTTT

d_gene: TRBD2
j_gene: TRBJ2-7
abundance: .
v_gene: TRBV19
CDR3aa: CASGLAVSYEQYF
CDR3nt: TGTGCCAGTGGACTAGCGGTCTCCTACGAGCAGTACTTC

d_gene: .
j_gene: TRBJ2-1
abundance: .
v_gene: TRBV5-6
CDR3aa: CASSHRTSSSSYNEQFF
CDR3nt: TGTGCCAGCAGCCACAGAACTAGCTCCAGCTCCTACAATGAGCAGTTCTTC

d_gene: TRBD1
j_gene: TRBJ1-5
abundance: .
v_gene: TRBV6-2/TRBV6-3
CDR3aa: CASSPGDSTYSNQPQHF
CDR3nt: TGTGCCAGCAGTCCCGGGGACAGCACTTATAGCAATCAGCCCCAGCATTTT